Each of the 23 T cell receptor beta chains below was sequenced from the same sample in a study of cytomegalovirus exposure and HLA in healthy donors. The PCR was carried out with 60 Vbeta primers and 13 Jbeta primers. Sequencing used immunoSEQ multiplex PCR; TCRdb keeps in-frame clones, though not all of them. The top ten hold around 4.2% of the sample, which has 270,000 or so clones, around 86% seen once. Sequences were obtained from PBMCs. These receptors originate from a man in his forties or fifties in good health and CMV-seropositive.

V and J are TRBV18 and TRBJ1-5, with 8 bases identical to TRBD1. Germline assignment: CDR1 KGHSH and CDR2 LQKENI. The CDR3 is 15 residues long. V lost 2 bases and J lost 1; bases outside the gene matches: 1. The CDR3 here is CASSPRTGSNQPQHF. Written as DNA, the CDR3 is TGTGCCAGCTCACCAAGGACAGGGAGCAATCAGCCCCAGCATTTT.

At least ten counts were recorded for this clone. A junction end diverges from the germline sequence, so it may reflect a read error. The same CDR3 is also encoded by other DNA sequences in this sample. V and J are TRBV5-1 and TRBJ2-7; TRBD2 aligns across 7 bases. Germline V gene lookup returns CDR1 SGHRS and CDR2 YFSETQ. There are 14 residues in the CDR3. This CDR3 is CASSSGGITYEQYF. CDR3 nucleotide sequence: TGTGCCAGCAGCTCGGGGGGAATTACATACGAGCAGTACTTC.

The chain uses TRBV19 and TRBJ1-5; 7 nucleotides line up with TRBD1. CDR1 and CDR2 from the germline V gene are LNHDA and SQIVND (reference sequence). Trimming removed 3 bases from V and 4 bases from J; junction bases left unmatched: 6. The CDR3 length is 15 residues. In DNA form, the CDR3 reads TGTGCCAGTAGTATGTGGACAGGCCCTAATCAGCCCCAGCATTTT. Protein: CASSMWTGPNQPQHF.

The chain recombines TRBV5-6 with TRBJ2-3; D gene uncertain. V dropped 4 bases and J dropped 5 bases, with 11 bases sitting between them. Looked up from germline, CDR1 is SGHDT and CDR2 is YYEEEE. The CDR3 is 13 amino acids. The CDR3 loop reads CASSPGRGDTQYF. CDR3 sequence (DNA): TGTGCCAGCAGCCCCGGTCGAGGAGATACGCAGTATTTT.

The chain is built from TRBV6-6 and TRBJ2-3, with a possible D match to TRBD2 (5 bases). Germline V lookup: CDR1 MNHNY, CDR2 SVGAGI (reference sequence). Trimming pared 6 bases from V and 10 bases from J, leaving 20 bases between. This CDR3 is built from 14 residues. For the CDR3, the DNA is TGTGCCAGCAGCTATAACTCTAGACTACAACCGCAGTATTTT. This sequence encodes CASSYNSRLQPQYF.

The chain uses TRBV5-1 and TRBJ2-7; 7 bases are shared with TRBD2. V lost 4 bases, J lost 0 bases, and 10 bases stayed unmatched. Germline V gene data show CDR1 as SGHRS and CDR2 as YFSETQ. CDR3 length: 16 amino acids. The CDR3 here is CASSPWASGPSYEQYF. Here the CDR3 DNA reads TGCGCCAGCAGCCCCTGGGCTAGCGGACCCTCCTACGAGCAGTACTTC.

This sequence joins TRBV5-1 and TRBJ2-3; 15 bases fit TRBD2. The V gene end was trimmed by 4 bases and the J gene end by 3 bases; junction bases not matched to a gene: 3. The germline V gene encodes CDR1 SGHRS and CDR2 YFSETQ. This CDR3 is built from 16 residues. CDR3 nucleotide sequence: TGCGCCAGCAGCCCCGGGACTAGCGGGAGGACAGATACGCAGTATTTT. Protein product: CASSPGTSGRTDTQYF.

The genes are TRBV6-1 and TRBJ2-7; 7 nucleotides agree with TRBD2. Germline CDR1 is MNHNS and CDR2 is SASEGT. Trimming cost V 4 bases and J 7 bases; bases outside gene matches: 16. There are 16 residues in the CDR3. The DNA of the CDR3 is TGTGCCAGCAGTGGGTGGGAGGGCCCTAATATAATGGAGCAGTACTTC. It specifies CASSGWEGPNIMEQYF.

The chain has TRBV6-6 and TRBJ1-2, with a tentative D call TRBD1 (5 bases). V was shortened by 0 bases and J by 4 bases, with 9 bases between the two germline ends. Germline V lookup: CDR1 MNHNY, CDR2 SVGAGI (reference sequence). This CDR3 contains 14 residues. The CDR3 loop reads CASSYSGGSYGYTF. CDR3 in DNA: TGTGCCAGCAGTTACTCGGGGGGAAGCTATGGCTACACCTTC.

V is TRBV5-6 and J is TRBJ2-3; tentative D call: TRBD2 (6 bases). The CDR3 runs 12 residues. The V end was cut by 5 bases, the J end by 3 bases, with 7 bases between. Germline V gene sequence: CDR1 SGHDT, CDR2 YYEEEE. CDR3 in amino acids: CASSGGTDTQYF. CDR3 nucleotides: TGTGCCAGCAGTGGAGGGACAGATACGCAGTATTTT. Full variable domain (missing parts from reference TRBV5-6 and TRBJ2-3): DAGVTQSPTHLIKTRGQQVTLRCSPKSGHDTVSWYQQALGQGPQFIFQYYEEEERQRGNFPDRFSGHQFPNYSSELNVNALLLGDSALYLCASSGGTDTQYFGPGTRLTVL.

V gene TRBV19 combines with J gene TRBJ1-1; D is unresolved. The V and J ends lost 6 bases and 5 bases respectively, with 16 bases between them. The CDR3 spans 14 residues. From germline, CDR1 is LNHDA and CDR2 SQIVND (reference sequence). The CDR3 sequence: CASRKTPEETEAFF. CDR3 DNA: TGTGCCAGTAGGAAAACGCCAGAGGAGACTGAAGCTTTCTTT.

The DNA of the CDR3 is TGTGCCAGCAGCCGACTAGCGGGAGGACCGAATGAGCAGTTCTTC. It encodes CASSRLAGGPNEQFF. The chain is built from TRBV6-1 and TRBJ2-1; 13 bases map to TRBD2. The CDR3 sequence is 15 residues long. Germline CDR1 MNHNS, CDR2 SASEGT. V trimming: 6 bases; J trimming: 7 bases; junction bases outside the gene matches: 6.

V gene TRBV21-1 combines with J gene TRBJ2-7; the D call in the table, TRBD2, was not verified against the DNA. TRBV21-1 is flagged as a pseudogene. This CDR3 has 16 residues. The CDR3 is CASSKRTSGEEYEQYF. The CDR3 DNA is TGTGCCAGCAGCAAAAGGACTAGCGGGGAGGAATACGAGCAGTACTTC.

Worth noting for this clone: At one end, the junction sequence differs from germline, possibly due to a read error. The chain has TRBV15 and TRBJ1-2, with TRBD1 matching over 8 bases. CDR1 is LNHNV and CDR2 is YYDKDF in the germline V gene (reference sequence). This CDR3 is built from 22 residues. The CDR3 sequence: CATSRDRRIPVAGGEVNYGYPF. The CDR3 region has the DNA TGTGCCACCAGCAGAGATCGACGAATTCCTGTGGCAGGGGGCGAAGTTAACTATGGCTACCCCTTC.

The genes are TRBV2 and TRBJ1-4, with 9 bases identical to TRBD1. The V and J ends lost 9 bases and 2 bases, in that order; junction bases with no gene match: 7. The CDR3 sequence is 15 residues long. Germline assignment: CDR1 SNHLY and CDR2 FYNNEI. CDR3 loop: CASGQGRTTNEKLFF. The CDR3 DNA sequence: TGTGCCAGTGGACAGGGGAGAACGACTAATGAAAAACTGTTTTTT.

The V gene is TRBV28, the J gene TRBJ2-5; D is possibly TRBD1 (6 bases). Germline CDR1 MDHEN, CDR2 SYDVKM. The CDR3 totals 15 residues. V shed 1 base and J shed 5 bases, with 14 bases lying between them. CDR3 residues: CASSLLGARGETQYF. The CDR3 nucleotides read TGTGCCAGCAGTTTATTGGGGGCGAGGGGGGAGACCCAGTACTTC.

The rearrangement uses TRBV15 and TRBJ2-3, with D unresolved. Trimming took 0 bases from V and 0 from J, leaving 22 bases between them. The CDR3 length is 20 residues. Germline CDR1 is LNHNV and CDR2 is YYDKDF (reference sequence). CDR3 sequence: CATSRDFSVGGSLSTDTQYF. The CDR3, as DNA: TGTGCCACCAGCAGAGATTTTAGTGTCGGCGGAAGCTTAAGCACAGATACGCAGTATTTT.

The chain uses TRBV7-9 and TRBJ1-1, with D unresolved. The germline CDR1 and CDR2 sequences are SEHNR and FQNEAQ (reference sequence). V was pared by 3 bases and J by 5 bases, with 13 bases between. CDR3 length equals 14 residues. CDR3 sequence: CASSLGLGWTEAFF. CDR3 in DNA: TGTGCCAGCAGCTTGGGCTTGGGTTGGACTGAAGCTTTCTTT.

The CDR3 DNA reads TGTGCCAGCAGTGGAGAGGTCTTGAACACTGAAGCTTTCTTT. Translating gives CASSGEVLNTEAFF. The J gene is TRBJ1-1, the V gene TRBV2; D gene ambiguous. This CDR3 is 14 amino acids long. The germline V gene encodes CDR1 SNHLY and CDR2 FYNNEI. V gave up 4 bases and J gave up 0 bases, with 9 bases separating them.

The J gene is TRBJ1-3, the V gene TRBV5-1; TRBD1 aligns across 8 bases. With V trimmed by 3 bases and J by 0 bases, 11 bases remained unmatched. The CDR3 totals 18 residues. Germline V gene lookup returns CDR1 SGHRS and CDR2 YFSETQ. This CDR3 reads CASSWAPGTGSSGNTIYF. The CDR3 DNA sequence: TGCGCCAGCAGCTGGGCCCCCGGGACAGGCAGCTCTGGAAACACCATATATTTT.

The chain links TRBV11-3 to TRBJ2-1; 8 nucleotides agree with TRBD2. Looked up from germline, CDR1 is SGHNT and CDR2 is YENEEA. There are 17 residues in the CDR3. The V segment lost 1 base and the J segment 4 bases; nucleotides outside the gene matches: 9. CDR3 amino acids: CASSLGRGLVAYNEQFF. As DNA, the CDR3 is TGTGCCAGCAGCTTAGGAAGGGGACTAGTGGCTTACAATGAGCAGTTCTTC.

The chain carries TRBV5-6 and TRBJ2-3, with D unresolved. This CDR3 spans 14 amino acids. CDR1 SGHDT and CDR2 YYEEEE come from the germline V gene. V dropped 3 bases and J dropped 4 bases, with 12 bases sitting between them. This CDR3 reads CASSSLVAPDTQYF. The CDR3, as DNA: TGTGCCAGCAGCTCTCTAGTTGCGCCAGATACGCAGTATTTT.

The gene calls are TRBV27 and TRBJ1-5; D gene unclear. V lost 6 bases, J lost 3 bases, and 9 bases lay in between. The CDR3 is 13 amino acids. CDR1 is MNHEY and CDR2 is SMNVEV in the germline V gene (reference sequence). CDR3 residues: CASSMRINQPQHF. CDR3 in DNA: TGTGCCAGCAGCATGCGCATCAATCAGCCCCAGCATTTT.